A selection of T cell receptor beta chains follows, all from one sample in a study of T cells in Graves' hyperthyroidism and ophthalmopathy. From the multiplex PCR reads, TCRdb called clonotypes with MiXCR, one entry per CDR3 protein. The table records approximately 400,000 distinct CDR3 sequences, approximately 13% of them present only once. Sequenced input: blood. The receptors originated from a man in his thirties or forties with Graves' hyperthyroidism that later progressed to Graves' ophthalmopathy. The CDR3 runs from the conserved cysteine through the conserved F or W. Each record gives: V gene, clone size, D gene, J gene, CDR3 DNA, CDR3 protein. D genes are given only for firm matches. A clone size is listed for some rows: how often the clone was seen (once, few, many), or a class if it is expanded.

v_gene: TRBV28; abundance: many; d_gene: .; j_gene: TRBJ1-1; CDR3nt: TGTGCCAGCAGTCCAGAGATGAGCACTGAAGCTTTCTTT; CDR3aa: CASSPEMSTEAFF
v_gene: TRBV7-9; abundance: many; d_gene: TRBD1; j_gene: TRBJ2-7; CDR3nt: TGTGCCAGCAGCTTATTGACAGGGTCCTACGAGCAGTACTTC; CDR3aa: CASSLLTGSYEQYF
v_gene: TRBV30; abundance: many; d_gene: .; j_gene: TRBJ1-5; CDR3nt: TGTGCCTGGAGGGAACCAGGGCCTTATCGGCCCCAGCATTTT; CDR3aa: CAWREPGPYRPQHF
v_gene: TRBV7-9; abundance: many; d_gene: TRBD2; j_gene: TRBJ2-3; CDR3nt: TGTGCCAGCAGCACTGGGACTAGCGGCGGGTACACAGATACGCAGTATTTT; CDR3aa: CASSTGTSGGYTDTQYF
v_gene: TRBV20-1; abundance: few; d_gene: .; j_gene: TRBJ2-5; CDR3nt: TGCAGTGCTAGAGATCCTGGCAGGGACCAAGAGACCCAGTACTTC; CDR3aa: CSARDPGRDQETQYF
v_gene: TRBV30; abundance: many; d_gene: .; j_gene: TRBJ2-3; CDR3nt: TGTGCCTGGAGTGCTGCGGGGATCACAGATACGCAGTATTTT; CDR3aa: CAWSAAGITDTQYF
v_gene: TRBV2; abundance: many; d_gene: .; j_gene: TRBJ1-4; CDR3nt: TGTGCCAGCAGAGGGCACGGGGGAAATGAAAAACTGTTTTTT; CDR3aa: CASRGHGGNEKLFF
v_gene: TRBV20-1; abundance: .; d_gene: TRBD2; j_gene: TRBJ2-1; CDR3nt: TGCAGTGCTAGAGCTGGGACTAGCGAATTTGAGCAGTTCTTC; CDR3aa: CSARAGTSEFEQFF
v_gene: TRBV5-1; abundance: many; d_gene: .; j_gene: TRBJ1-2; CDR3nt: TGCGCCAGCAGGTCGGGACAAGAATTTGACGGCTACACCTTC; CDR3aa: CASRSGQEFDGYTF
v_gene: TRBV28; abundance: many; d_gene: TRBD1; j_gene: TRBJ2-7; CDR3nt: TGTGCCAGCAGTCCACGGGGACAGGGATTAGCCTACGAGCAGTACTTC; CDR3aa: CASSPRGQGLAYEQYF
v_gene: TRBV13; abundance: many; d_gene: TRBD1; j_gene: TRBJ1-6; CDR3nt: TGTGCCAGCAGCCCCGGACAGGGGAGGTCACCCCTCCACTTT; CDR3aa: CASSPGQGRSPLHF
v_gene: TRBV5-1; abundance: .; d_gene: TRBD1; j_gene: TRBJ1-2; CDR3nt: TGCGCCAGCAGCGCCGGACAGGGTTGGACAAACGATGGCTACACCTTC; CDR3aa: CASSAGQGWTNDGYTF
v_gene: TRBV6-1; abundance: many; d_gene: .; j_gene: TRBJ1-5; CDR3nt: TGTGCCAGCAGTGTTTGGACAGCTAGCAATCAGCCCCAGCATTTT; CDR3aa: CASSVWTASNQPQHF
v_gene: TRBV3-1; abundance: few; d_gene: TRBD1; j_gene: TRBJ1-4; CDR3nt: TGTGCCAGCAGCCCGACAGGGGGAAGTGAAAAACTGTTTTTT; CDR3aa: CASSPTGGSEKLFF
v_gene: TRBV3-1; abundance: .; d_gene: .; j_gene: TRBJ2-1; CDR3nt: TGTGCCAGCAGCCAAGTACCCAGGGACAATGAGCAGTTCTTC; CDR3aa: CASSQVPRDNEQFF
v_gene: TRBV28; abundance: many; d_gene: TRBD1; j_gene: TRBJ2-1; CDR3nt: TGTGCCAGCAGTTTCCCCGGGACAGGGAACAATGAGCAGTTCTTC; CDR3aa: CASSFPGTGNNEQFF
v_gene: TRBV11-3; abundance: few; d_gene: TRBD2; j_gene: TRBJ2-7; CDR3nt: TGTGCCAGCAGCTTAATACTGGGACTATCGACCTACGAGCAGTACTTC; CDR3aa: CASSLILGLSTYEQYF
v_gene: TRBV7-6; abundance: few; d_gene: TRBD1; j_gene: TRBJ2-3; CDR3nt: TGTGCCAGCAGCTTTACAGGGGGCGCAGATACGCAGTATTTT; CDR3aa: CASSFTGGADTQYF
v_gene: TRBV18; abundance: .; d_gene: .; j_gene: TRBJ2-7; CDR3nt: TGTGCCAGCACCTACGGGGCGGGCGAGCAGTACTTC; CDR3aa: CASTYGAGEQYF
v_gene: TRBV19; abundance: .; d_gene: TRBD1; j_gene: TRBJ1-5; CDR3nt: TGTGCCAGTAGTCTCCTCCGGGACAGGGGGCCGAATCAGCCCCAGCATTTT; CDR3aa: CASSLLRDRGPNQPQHF
v_gene: TRBV5-1; abundance: .; d_gene: TRBD1; j_gene: TRBJ2-7; CDR3nt: TGCGCCAGCAGCTTGTTTCCGACAGGGGATCACGAGCAGTACTTC; CDR3aa: CASSLFPTGDHEQYF
v_gene: TRBV19; abundance: few; d_gene: .; j_gene: TRBJ2-1; CDR3nt: TGTGCCAGTAGTGATTTCCCGGGACACTTATTGAACAATGAGCAGTTCTTC; CDR3aa: CASSDFPGHLLNNEQFF
v_gene: TRBV7-2; abundance: many; d_gene: .; j_gene: TRBJ2-1; CDR3nt: TGTGCCAGCAGCTTAGCTGGGACTTTCTCCAATGAGCAGTTCTTC; CDR3aa: CASSLAGTFSNEQFF
v_gene: TRBV7-6; abundance: many; d_gene: .; j_gene: TRBJ2-1; CDR3nt: TGTGCCAGCAGCTTACGTTTATCGGACAATGAGCAGTTCTTC; CDR3aa: CASSLRLSDNEQFF
v_gene: TRBV6-1; abundance: .; d_gene: TRBD1; j_gene: TRBJ2-1; CDR3nt: TGTGCCAGCAGAGACAGGGGGAATCCCAATGAGCAGTTCTTC; CDR3aa: CASRDRGNPNEQFF
v_gene: TRBV9; abundance: few; d_gene: .; j_gene: TRBJ1-5; CDR3nt: TGTGCCAGCAGCGTAGATGGGGGGGCCAATCAGCCCCAGCATTTT; CDR3aa: CASSVDGGANQPQHF
v_gene: TRBV9; abundance: few; d_gene: .; j_gene: TRBJ2-1; CDR3nt: TGTGCCAGCAGCGTAGGTGAAGGGCTCTACAATGAGCAGTTCTTC; CDR3aa: CASSVGEGLYNEQFF
v_gene: TRBV18; abundance: .; d_gene: .; j_gene: TRBJ2-1; CDR3nt: TGTGCCAGCTCACCACTGACGGGTGGTGGTAATACTGAGCAGTTCTTC; CDR3aa: CASSPLTGGGNTEQFF
v_gene: TRBV20-1; abundance: .; d_gene: .; j_gene: TRBJ2-3; CDR3nt: TGCAGTGCCGGACCTAGCTCAGATACGCAGTATTTT; CDR3aa: CSAGPSSDTQYF
v_gene: TRBV6-1; abundance: .; d_gene: .; j_gene: TRBJ1-1; CDR3nt: TGTGCCAGCAGAGGACTGTTGAACACTGAAGCTTTCTTT; CDR3aa: CASRGLLNTEAFF
v_gene: TRBV20-1; abundance: many; d_gene: TRBD1; j_gene: TRBJ1-4; CDR3nt: TGCAGTGCTTTACCGGGACAGGATCCTGAAAAACTGTTTTTT; CDR3aa: CSALPGQDPEKLFF